This T cell receptor beta chain originates from a study of blood T cells in healthy people across ages. At the level of the study: There was about one barcoded beta molecule captured by template switching per two T cells. Findings and caveats of the study: Per million T cells, the diversity of TCR beta decreased roughly linearly as age advanced. When set beside aged donors, long-lived donors presented more naive CD4+ cells and higher diversity.

Germline V gene data show CDR1 as SEHNR and CDR2 as FQNEAQ (reference sequence). Trimming removed 5 bases at V and 1 base at J, with 9 bases between. The CDR3 is 14 amino acids. Using a J-beta primer mix together with a sample-barcoded 5' primer, a second PCR was run for roughly 6 to 12 cycles. TCRdb re-called the 5' RACE reads through MiXCR, storing one row per CDR3 protein. The sample records roughly 900,000 distinct CDR3 sequences, under 50% being singletons. Extraction of total RNA produced a minimum of 5 micrograms from each sample. This clonotype showed up just a few times. Antigen unknown. Sequenced: blood. The genes are TRBV7-9 and TRBJ2-1; D is ambiguous. The clonotype comes from a man aged 30 to 45 in good health. The CDR3 coding sequence is TGTGCCAGCAGCCCCCATAGGTCCTACAATGAGCAGTTCTTC. It encodes CASSPHRSYNEQFF.